This T cell receptor beta chain was captured by sequencing in a study of blood T cells in healthy people across ages. Trimming took off 6 bases at V and 11 bases at J, with 19 bases between the two ends. The CDR3 is 13 residues long. CDR1 is MDHEN, CDR2 SYDVKM, per germline. Then a second PCR, running roughly 7 to 11 cycles, was carried out with a sample-barcoded 5' primer and a J-beta primer mix. TCRdb independently ran MiXCR on the 5' RACE reads; one entry per CDR3 protein. The sample holds 1.4 million to 1.5 million distinct CDR3 sequences, 42% seen once. The sequence was obtained from a woman aged 18-30 years in good health. The chain employs TRBV28 and TRBJ1-1; D unresolved. The specimen sequenced was blood. For the CDR3, the DNA is TGTGCCAGCAGCACCCCGGGCCCCGGGCTTGCTTTCTTT. Amino acid sequence: CASSTPGPGLAFF.